The 14 T cell receptor beta chains listed next were all sequenced from one sample in a study of cytomegalovirus exposure and HLA in healthy donors. The primer mix had 60 Vbeta and 13 Jbeta primers. Sequenced by immunoSEQ multiplex PCR; TCRdb stores in-frame clones only, minus some. This table has 90,000 to 95,000 clones, around 77% appearing once. Sequenced material: PBMCs. All receptors derive from a man between 25 and 39 years old in good health and CMV-seronegative.

CDR3 residues: CASSQSDRRDAEAFF. The CDR3, as DNA: TGCGCCAGCAGCCAGTCGGACAGAAGAGACGCTGAAGCTTTCTTT. This sequence joins TRBV4-3 and TRBJ1-1, with D maybe TRBD1 (6 bases). V dropped 3 bases and J dropped 6 bases, with 17 bases sitting between them. The CDR3 length is 15 residues. CDR1 is LGHNA and CDR2 is YSLEER in the germline V gene.

This chain connects TRBV19 to TRBJ2-1; D is undetermined. The CDR3 runs to 13 residues. Germline-derived CDR1 and CDR2 are LNHDA and SQIVND (reference sequence). Between the trimmed V and J ends, which lost 0 bases and 8 bases, there was a span of 8 bases. The CDR3 here is CASSIDGTDEQFF. For the CDR3, the DNA is TGTGCCAGTAGTATAGACGGTACAGATGAGCAGTTCTTC.

The chain uses TRBV6-6 and TRBJ2-7; 8 bases are shared with TRBD1. The CDR3 runs to 14 residues. CDR1 and CDR2 from the germline V gene are MNHNY and SVGAGI (reference sequence). Germline trimming cut 6 bases from V and 3 bases from J; bases unmatched to any gene: 7. The CDR3 bases are TGTGCCAGCAGCCTTAGGGACAGGTACTACGAGCAGTACGTC. The encoded protein is CASSLRDRYYEQYV.

The chain combines TRBV14 with TRBJ2-2; the match to TRBD2 covers 8 bases. V was clipped by 5 bases and J by 7 bases; unmatched bases: 12. This CDR3 is 16 amino acids long. Germline V gene data show CDR1 as SGHDN and CDR2 as FVKESK. CDR3 residues: CASSIGPGGPVGELFF. CDR3 in DNA: TGTGCCAGCAGCATAGGCCCGGGAGGGCCGGTCGGGGAGCTGTTTTTT.

The chain links TRBV5-6 to TRBJ2-5; 9 nucleotides agree with TRBD2. CDR3 size: 14 residues. Germline V CDR1 and CDR2: SGHDT, YYEEEE. The trim removed 5 bases at V and 2 bases at J, leaving 4 bases unmatched. In nucleotides, the CDR3 is TGTGCCAGCAGGAGGCGGGGGGGTCAAGAGACCCAGTACTTC. This translates into CASRRRGGQETQYF.

The rearrangement joins TRBV15 to TRBJ1-2; a possible D gene is TRBD1 (5 bases). CDR3 length: 15 residues. CDR1 is LNHNV and CDR2 is YYDKDF in the germline V gene (reference sequence). V gave up 0 bases and J gave up 1 base, with 9 bases separating them. In nucleotides, the CDR3 is TGTGCCACCAGCAGAGATCAGGGCTATAACTATGGCTACACCTTC. Residues: CATSRDQGYNYGYTF.

The chain employs TRBV5-5 and TRBJ1-1; the D gene is possibly TRBD1 (5 bases). CDR1 and CDR2 from the germline V gene are SGHKS and YYEKEE (reference sequence). This CDR3 contains 13 residues. V lost 6 bases to trimming and J lost 0 bases, with 9 bases between them. CDR3 residues: CASNGGVNTEAFF. DNA for the CDR3: TGTGCCAGCAACGGAGGGGTGAACACTGAAGCTTTCTTT.

This chain links TRBV2 with TRBJ2-1; 9 bases fit TRBD2. Looked up from germline, CDR1 is SNHLY and CDR2 is FYNNEI. The CDR3 runs to 14 residues. V lost 3 bases, J lost 8 bases, and 5 bases stayed unmatched. The CDR3 DNA reads TGTGCCAGCAGTGAGTTAGCGGGAGTGGATGAGCAGTTCTTC. Protein: CASSELAGVDEQFF.

V gene TRBV7-9 combines with J gene TRBJ1-2; perhaps TRBD1 as D (5 bases). CDR3 length equals 15 residues. V was shortened by 0 bases and J by 4 bases, with 12 bases between the two germline ends. Germline CDR1 is SEHNR and CDR2 is FQNEAQ (reference sequence). The CDR3 loop is CASSLALTGIYGYTF. Written as DNA, the CDR3 is TGTGCCAGCAGCTTAGCTTTAACAGGAATCTATGGCTACACCTTC.

The count of this clone is one. The chain carries TRBV6-1 and TRBJ1-5; D is ambiguous. From germline, CDR1 is MNHNS and CDR2 SASEGT. V shed 9 bases and J shed 2 bases, with 11 bases lying between them. This CDR3 has 13 residues. The DNA for the CDR3 is TGTGCCAGTCATGACAAGGGCAATCAGCCCCAGCATTTT. It yields the protein CASHDKGNQPQHF.

This clone was observed a handful of times. The chain combines TRBV6-1 with TRBJ2-3; 7 bases fit TRBD1. The CDR3 runs 17 residues. Unmatched junction bases numbered 10, after V lost 4 bases and J lost 0 bases. CDR1 is MNHNS and CDR2 is SASEGT in the germline V gene. The CDR3 DNA is TGTGCCAGCAGTGCAAGAGAGGGACAGCCTAGCACAGATACGCAGTATTTT. Translated, it gives CASSAREGQPSTDTQYF.

The chain joins TRBV29-1 to TRBJ2-7, with 11 bases identical to TRBD1. The junction had 5 bases not matched to a gene; V was cut back by 1 base and J by 0 bases. Germline-derived CDR1 and CDR2 are SQVTM and ANQGSEA. This CDR3 has 16 amino acids. The CDR3 DNA reads TGCAGCGTTGAAGGTGGGACAGGGGGTCCCTCCTACGAGCAGTACTTC. Its translation is CSVEGGTGGPSYEQYF.

The rearrangement links TRBV5-1 to TRBJ1-1; D is unclear. The CDR3 is 14 residues long. Germline CDR1 reads SGHRS; CDR2 reads YFSETQ. Trimming took off 0 bases at V and 0 bases at J, with 6 bases between the two ends. The CDR3 loop is CASSLADLNTEAFF. DNA for the CDR3: TGCGCCAGCAGCTTGGCAGACTTGAACACTGAAGCTTTCTTT.

The V gene is TRBV18, the J gene TRBJ1-2, with D unclear. Germline-derived CDR1 and CDR2 are KGHSH and LQKENI. Trimming took 6 bases from V and 5 from J, leaving 10 bases between them. The CDR3 length is 12 residues. The CDR3 sequence is CASSIEAYGYTF. CDR3 nucleotides: TGTGCCAGCTCCATCGAAGCGTATGGCTACACCTTC.